This TCR beta chain is from a study of T cells after yellow fever vaccination. Study-wide findings and caveats: Only a minor proportion of clonotypes was detected across both CD4 and CD8 compartments.

Germline V CDR1 and CDR2: SGHTA, FQGTGA. CDR3 length: 14 residues. Trimming stripped 5 bases from V and 3 bases from J, with 13 bases between. As regards this clonotype: Its antigen remains unidentified.

5'RACE template switching produced TCR cDNA carrying a universal primer site and UMIs. A single record per CDR3 protein comes from TCRdb applying MiXCR to the 5' RACE reads. The table lists around 320,000 distinct CDR3 sequences, 7.5% to 9% of them singletons. The origin of this receptor is a young man who received the YFV17D yellow fever vaccine. This sequence joins TRBV7-3 and TRBJ1-1; TRBD1 is a possible D gene (5 bases). The sample here was CD4+ T cells sorted from PBMCs, taken 5 days after the yellow fever booster vaccination. CDR3 sequence (DNA): TGTGCCAGCAGCCCCCAGGGCAGGGACACTGAAGCTTTCTTT. This sequence encodes CASSPQGRDTEAFF.